The 4 T cell receptor beta chains reported below all come from one sample, sequenced in a study of T cell responses to AZD1222 COVID-19 vaccine. Here immunoSEQ multiplex PCR was the method, and the copy in TCRdb shows in-frame clones only, minus some. The sample lists 150,000 or so clones; 92% were seen once. Here the sequenced sample was peripheral blood, taken 28 days after the second AZD1222 dose. The receptors shown here come from an adult who received the AZD1222 COVID-19 vaccine.

This chain joins TRBV5-1 and TRBJ2-2; D possibly corresponds to TRBD1 (6 bases). This CDR3 is 14 amino acids long. Per germline, CDR1 SGHRS and CDR2 YFSETQ. Deletions cut 2 bases from V and 1 base from J, with 6 bases between. The CDR3 loop is CASSLQGNTGELFF. The CDR3, as DNA: TGCGCCAGCAGCTTACAGGGGAACACCGGGGAGCTGTTTTTT.

The chain links TRBV6-5 to TRBJ1-1, with TRBD1 as a possible D gene (6 bases). Germline values: CDR1 MNHEY, CDR2 SVGAGI. This CDR3 has 13 amino acids. V shed 7 bases and J shed 8 bases, with 17 bases lying between them. The CDR3 reads CASTIGTHAEAFF. CDR3 in DNA: TGTGCCAGCACCATTGGGACACACGCAGAAGCTTTCTTT.

The chain uses TRBV11-2 and TRBJ2-7; D is unresolved. Looked up from germline, CDR1 is SGHAT and CDR2 is FQNNGV. The V and J ends lost 7 bases and 0 bases respectively, with 13 bases between them. The CDR3 has 14 residues. CDR3 sequence: CASTFERASYEQYF. DNA for the CDR3: TGTGCCAGCACCTTTGAAAGGGCCTCCTACGAGCAGTACTTC.

The rearrangement links TRBV28 to TRBJ2-1, with D unclear. V lost 5 bases and J lost 0, with 23 bases in between. The germline CDR1 and CDR2 sequences are MDHEN and SYDVKM. There are 19 residues in the CDR3. This CDR3 is CASSSILTRLRSSYNEQFF. For the CDR3, the DNA is TGTGCCAGCAGTAGCATCTTAACACGACTGCGCAGCTCCTACAATGAGCAGTTCTTC.